This TCR beta chain derives from a study of Tregs in tolerant kidney transplant recipients. The V gene end was trimmed by 5 bases and the J gene end by 0 bases; junction bases not matched to a gene: 1. The CDR3 has 14 amino acids. Germline loops: CDR1 LNHNV, CDR2 YYDKDF (reference sequence). Findings and limits, study-wide: Biological reproducibility was not directly addressed in this study. The small number of patients limits these findings pending further validation.

Thawed PBMCs were FACS-sorted into unstimulated CD4+CD25+CD127- regulatory T cells, CD4+CD25- non-regulatory cells, CD4 and CD8 cells. The table came from immunoSEQ multiplex PCR; TCRdb's copy has only in-frame clones and leaves some out. The sample yields tens of thousands of clones, less than 90% seen once. This clone was observed a handful of times. The target antigen is unknown. Sequencing input: CD4+ T cells from blood. The receptor was derived from a human donor in good health. V is TRBV15 and J is TRBJ1-3; 7 bases are a match to TRBD1. The CDR3 DNA reads as TGTGCCACCAGCCGGGACAGCTCTGGAAACACCATATATTTT. Translating gives CATSRDSSGNTIYF.